This TCR beta chain was sequenced during a study of blood T cell repertoires in COVID-19. Study-wide background: From the United States, Italy and Spain came samples of acute and convalescent COVID-19. T cells, B-cell-depleted T cells, or PBMCs supplied cDNA or gDNA.

Per the original methods: By means of reference gene primer amplification, nucleated cell counts were estimated. Produced via immunoSEQ multiplex PCR; TCRdb's table is partial and in-frame only. V, J and clone size were drawn from that table, and D and trimming were deduced from the DNA. In the table there are 300,000 or so clones, roughly 90% of which are singletons. Patients from Seattle were sampled longitudinally, starting during active infection. The CDR3 runs 14 residues. Per the germline V gene, CDR1 is MNHEY and CDR2 is SVGAGI. The V segment lost 6 bases and the J segment 4 bases; nucleotides outside the gene matches: 7.

This chain links TRBV6-5 with TRBJ2-5; 8 bases fit TRBD1. Sequenced sample: peripheral blood. This receptor was identified in a young woman with COVID-19, enrolled during active disease. CDR3 amino acids: CASSRTQGGETQYF. CDR3 nucleotides: TGTGCCAGCAGCCGAACACAGGGGGGAGAGACCCAGTACTTC.